The entry below describes one TCR beta chain. Its antigen is as yet unknown. The data derive from a study of beta chain features in type 1 diabetes. Background on the study: Cell yields, gender and age were similar in healthy donors and patients. The study, taken as a whole, reports: Type 1 diabetes patients had TCRB CDR3s that were shorter (moderately but significantly so) in all four CD4+ subsets. PCR might preferentially amplify shorter templates, equally in patients and controls.

Between the trimmed V and J ends, which lost 4 bases and 4 bases, there was a span of 14 bases. The CDR3 contains 14 residues. The germline V gene encodes CDR1 SGDLS and CDR2 YYNGEE. Expressed TCRB transcripts were sequenced after all isolated RNA was converted to cDNA. Clones were read by immunoSEQ multiplex PCR, and TCRdb kept only the in-frame ones, dropping some. The repertoire holds 600,000 to 700,000 clones, with roughly an eighth as singletons. The chain links TRBV9 to TRBJ1-2; D unclear. Sequenced: naive CD4+ T cells from blood. The TCR comes from a young man with type 1 diabetes. The CDR3, as DNA: TGTGCCAGCAGCCGTGTAAGGGCCTTCTATGGCTACACCTTC. It specifies CASSRVRAFYGYTF.